This TCR beta chain came from a study of T-cell reconstitution after alpha-beta-depleted transplantation in children. Concerning this clonotype itself: Antigen: not known.

Using unique molecular identifiers, the investigators prepared the TCRbeta library. TCRdb reprocessed the PCR reads with MiXCR, giving one entry per CDR3 protein. The table has more than 300,000 distinct CDR3 sequences, under 20% seen once. Study observations and caveats: Where some patients showed high TCRbeta diversity at day 60, it came from recipient T cells and thymic progenitors that had survived. Reportedly, alpha-beta T cells present about two months post-transplant originated from several hundred expanded clones of graft origin.

This sequence was found in a male patient aged 2 to 9 who had a stem cell transplant for acute lymphoblastic leukemia, so the T cells may come from the graft donor. The specimen comprised PBMCs, mostly from graft donor cells, sampled 360 days after TCRalphabeta/CD19-depleted stem cell transplant.

CDR3 amino acids: CASSLGVGDTQYF. The CDR3 DNA reads TGTGCCAGCAGCTTAGGGGTCGGCGATACGCAGTATTTT. The chain recombines TRBV7-9 with TRBJ2-3, with unresolved D. Germline V gives CDR1 SEHNR, CDR2 FQNEAQ (reference sequence). This CDR3 comprises 13 residues. Trimming removed 1 base from V and 6 bases from J, with 8 bases in between. Based on the CDR3 plus reference TRBV7-9 and TRBJ2-3, the full variable domain is DTGVSQNPRHKITKRGQNVTFRCDPISEHNRLYWYRQTLGQGPEFLTYFQNEAQLEKSRLLSDRFSAERPKGSFSTLEIQRTEQGDSAMYLCASSLGVGDTQYFGPGTRLTVL.